Here is one T cell receptor beta chain with its context. This clonotype was detected ten times or more. What antigen it recognizes has not been identified. Base qualities are not provided; no much larger clone lies one nucleotide away. V loses 4 bases at its end and J loses 3 bases; junction bases beyond the gene matches: 7. Including the terminal cysteine and phenylalanine, the CDR3 comprises 14 residues. The read is trimmed to its CDR3 DNA, 42 bases read in frame from base 1. CDR1 and CDR2, looked up from the germline V gene (reference sequence), are SGHNT and YYREEE. The sample comes from a study of CD8 T cells in ankylosing spondylitis (dated by TCRdb to about 2017). For context, the study as a whole: The study set out to find disease-linked TCR variants by profiling T cell receptor beta repertoires in ankylosing spondylitis patients and healthy donors. The full study cohort was made up of approximately 24 ankylosing spondylitis patients and 108 healthy donors. Peripheral blood was sampled, and synovial fluid was also collected from ankylosing spondylitis patients. What the work shows at the level of the full study, not this receptor alone: Blood from ankylosing spondylitis patients appeared to be characterized by a TCR beta motif made up of eight highly homologous amino acid variants. The disease-linked clones were reported as significantly enriched in matched synovial fluid samples from ankylosing spondylitis patients. Some TCR beta motif variants had previously been reported in synovial fluid and blood of reactive arthritis patients, which suggested common disease-initiation mechanisms. In peripheral blood, the disease-linked clones were found at relatively low frequencies and had a CD8+ phenotype.

Instrument on record: Illumina HiSeq 2500. TCR beta libraries were prepared by quantitative 5'-RACE with molecular barcodes. The study's processing was this. Disease-linked TCR variants were identified with a new computational method built on a probabilistic model of VDJ rearrangement. In TCRdb, the public reads were trimmed at Q25 with fastp and aligned with MiXCR, with productive beta chains retained. Each CDR3 protein gets just one entry, which takes the most common genes and DNA from the rows behind it. TCRdb assigned the V and J calls; the authors' analysis was not used. The sample has a few hundred thousand distinct CDR3 sequences on record, about a sixth of them singletons. Of the sample, more than 25% falls within the top ten clones.

The chain joins TRBV5-4 to TRBJ2-7; 7 of the junction bases match TRBD2. Sequencing was performed on blood, either unsorted or a sorted T cell fraction (not recorded which). The source is a male donor with ankylosing spondylitis or in good health (not recorded which). DNA sequence: TGTGCCAGCAGCGCGGGACTATCTTTCTACGAGCAGTACTTC. It translates to CASSAGLSFYEQYF.